This TCR beta chain emerged from a study of blood T cells in healthy people across ages. Study-level findings and limits: PBMCs went unsorted, and a conclusive naive versus antigen-experienced comparison was therefore prevented.

A second 7 to 11 cycle PCR used barcoded and J-beta primers. TCRdb itself ran the 5' RACE reads through MiXCR, one entry per CDR3 protein. The top ten clones hold about 0.69% of a sample with more than 900,000 distinct CDR3 sequences, less than 25% of them seen once. This clonotype was counted a few times. Its target is unknown. Investigators took approximately 9.4 milliliters of peripheral blood from every donor. Germline V gene sequence: CDR1 MNHNS, CDR2 SASEGT. This CDR3 contains 14 residues. The same sample was also used in a study of T cells of mothers and their children. That study adds: The study sampled three healthy Caucasian mothers and their six children. The second PCR's M1S primer added sample barcodes and 2-4 random nucleotides.

The sequenced sample consisted of blood. The chain links TRBV6-1 to TRBJ2-5, with a weak D call TRBD1 (7 bases). TRBJ2-7 explains the end of the DNA better; the J call may be wrong. The sequence derives from a girl aged 2-10 years in good health. CDR3 residues: CASMTGTFPYEQYF. CDR3 in DNA: TGTGCCAGCATGACAGGGACTTTCCCCTACGAGCAGTACTTC.